The 21 T cell receptor beta chains listed next were all sequenced from one sample in a study of blood T cell repertoires in COVID-19. Sequencing used immunoSEQ multiplex PCR; TCRdb keeps in-frame clones, though not all of them. The table records just under 150,000 clones, about nine tenths of them present only once. The sequencing input was peripheral blood. These receptors all stem from a woman between 45 and 65 years old with acute or convalescent COVID-19.

The chain uses TRBV7-2 and TRBJ2-1, with 11 bases aligning to TRBD2. CDR3 length equals 15 residues. Trimming at V came to 4 bases and at J to 4 bases, leaving 3 bases not matched to a gene. Germline CDR1 and CDR2: SGHTA and FQGNSA. In nucleotides, the CDR3 is TGTGCCAGCAGCTCCGGGACTAGCGGTTACAATGAGCAGTTCTTC. Its protein product is CASSSGTSGYNEQFF.

The CDR3 here is CSNRANEQFF. CDR3 DNA sequence: TGCAGTAACCGAGCTAATGAGCAGTTCTTC. The chain employs TRBV20-1 and TRBJ2-1; D is undetermined. Per the germline V gene, CDR1 is DFQATT and CDR2 is SNEGSKA (reference sequence). Between the trimmed V and J ends, which lost 8 bases and 7 bases, there was a span of 9 bases. CDR3 length: 10 residues.

The gene calls are TRBV7-9 and TRBJ2-7, with D tentatively TRBD1 (6 bases). The CDR3 runs to 13 residues. The V gene's germline CDR1 is SEHNR and CDR2 FQNEAQ (reference sequence). V was clipped by 5 bases and J by 6 bases, with 14 bases between them. This CDR3 reads CASSKDRYGEQYF. Here the CDR3 DNA reads TGTGCCAGCAGCAAAGACAGGTATGGCGAGCAGTACTTC.

This clone was recorded a few times. The gene calls are TRBV13 and TRBJ2-3, with D perhaps TRBD2 (6 bases). This CDR3 is built from 16 residues. Trimming took off 6 bases at V and 0 bases at J, with 16 bases between the two ends. Germline CDR1 reads PRHDT; CDR2 reads FYEKMQ (reference sequence). The CDR3 DNA follows: TGTGCCAGCAGGGAGGAGGGCGGCCCAAGCACAGATACGCAGTATTTT. This encodes CASREEGGPSTDTQYF.

J is TRBJ2-2 and V is TRBV7-9; D not resolved. CDR3 length: 16 residues. CDR1 is SEHNR, CDR2 FQNEAQ, per germline (reference sequence). V was pared by 5 bases and J by 9 bases, with 22 bases between. The CDR3 spells CASSASPEPHRRELFF. CDR3 coding DNA: TGTGCCAGCAGCGCGAGTCCTGAACCCCATCGCCGGGAGCTGTTTTTT.

V and J are TRBV19 and TRBJ1-3, with TRBD1 matching 8 bases. The CDR3 totals 14 residues. V trimming: 5 bases; J trimming: 3 bases; junction bases outside the gene matches: 3. The germline CDR1 and CDR2 sequences are LNHDA and SQIVND (reference sequence). The CDR3 DNA follows: TGTGCCAGTAGTGTGGACAGGGTTGGAAACACCATATATTTT. This gives the protein CASSVDRVGNTIYF.

V is TRBV9 and J is TRBJ2-7; TRBD2 matches at 13 bases. CDR1 SGDLS and CDR2 YYNGEE come from the germline V gene. With V trimmed by 3 bases and J by 3 bases, 6 bases remained unmatched. CDR3 length: 16 residues. CDR3 bases: TGTGCCAGCAGCGGGCGGACTAGCGGGAGTAACTACGAGCAGTACTTC. This translates into CASSGRTSGSNYEQYF.

This CDR3 is CASSLLSGEIDTQYF. CDR3 nucleotides: TGCGCCAGCAGCTTACTTAGCGGCGAAATAGATACGCAGTATTTT. The chain uses TRBV5-1 and TRBJ2-3; a possible D gene is TRBD2 (6 bases). From germline, CDR1 is SGHRS and CDR2 YFSETQ. This CDR3 contains 15 residues. V lost 2 bases, J lost 5 bases, and 15 bases lay in between. The full variable domain, in which reference TRBV5-1 and TRBJ2-3 provide the parts outside the CDR3, is KAGVTQTPRYLIKTRGQQVTLSCSPISGHRSVSWYQQTPGQGLQFLFEYFSETQRNKGNFPGRFSGRQFSNSRSEMNVSTLELGDSALYLCASSLLSGEIDTQYFGPGTRLTVL.

A few counts support this clone. The rearrangement joins TRBV5-4 to TRBJ1-2; possible D gene TRBD1, 5 bases. Germline-derived CDR1 and CDR2 are SGHNT and YYREEE (reference sequence). The CDR3 is 14 amino acids. The V and J ends lost 1 base and 5 bases respectively, with 12 bases between them. The CDR3 coding sequence is TGTGCCAGCAGCTTGAACCCGACAGCTTATGGCTACACCTTC. Translating it yields CASSLNPTAYGYTF. Drawing the rest from reference TRBV5-4 and TRBJ1-2, the complete variable domain is ETGVTQSPTHLIKTRGQQVTLRCSSQSGHNTVSWYQQALGQGPQFIFQYYREEENGRGNFPPRFSGLQFPNYSSELNVNALELDDSALYLCASSLNPTAYGYTFGSGTRLTVV.

This rearrangement joins TRBV7-9 to TRBJ1-2; no firm D call. V lost 1 base to trimming and J lost 5 bases, with 11 bases between them. The CDR3 is 14 residues long. Germline V gene lookup returns CDR1 SEHNR and CDR2 FQNEAQ (reference sequence). The CDR3 region is CASSLGWEIYGYTF. The CDR3 bases are TGTGCCAGCAGCTTAGGGTGGGAGATTTATGGCTACACCTTC.

The chain combines TRBV4-1 with TRBJ2-2, with 12 bases fitting TRBD2. Losses at the gene ends were 5 bases for V and 6 bases for J; bases not matched to a gene: 7. The CDR3 is made up of 16 amino acids. Germline lookup yields CDR1 MGHRA and CDR2 YSYEKL. CDR3 region: CASSVSPSGGAGELFF. The CDR3 nucleotides read TGCGCCAGCAGCGTTAGCCCTAGCGGGGGGGCCGGGGAGCTGTTTTTT.

This rearrangement joins TRBV19 to TRBJ1-4, with D uncertain. V lost 5 bases and J 8 bases, leaving 9 bases between the germline ends. This CDR3 comprises 12 residues. Germline CDR1 LNHDA, CDR2 SQIVND (reference sequence). CDR3 region: CASSSGSEKLFF. For the CDR3, the DNA is TGTGCCAGTAGTTCAGGATCCGAAAAACTGTTTTTT.

The V call is TRBV29-1, the J call TRBJ1-2; D gene ambiguous. Germline V lookup: CDR1 SQVTM, CDR2 ANQGSEA. The CDR3 length is 12 residues. The V end lost 4 bases, the J end lost 3 bases, and 9 bases lay between the germline ends. CDR3 sequence reads: CSVVTGDYGYTF. The CDR3 coding sequence is TGCAGCGTTGTAACCGGGGACTATGGCTACACCTTC.

The chain is built from TRBV10-3 and TRBJ1-5; D is undetermined. This CDR3 contains 17 residues. Trimming removed 0 bases at V and 0 bases at J, with 12 bases between. CDR1 and CDR2 (germline): ENHRY, SYGVKD. The CDR3 spells CAISESTARNSNQPQHF. The CDR3, as DNA: TGTGCCATCAGTGAGTCCACAGCCAGGAATAGCAATCAGCCCCAGCATTTT.

Worth noting for this clone: Within the sample, other DNA sequences also encode this same CDR3. The chain couples TRBV19 to TRBJ1-2; 11 bases are shared with TRBD1. The V gene's germline CDR1 is LNHDA and CDR2 SQIVND (reference sequence). This CDR3 has 14 residues. J gave up 4 bases and V 5 bases, and 3 bases lay outside the gene matches. CDR3: CASSPGQGGYGYTF. In nucleotides, the CDR3 is TGTGCCAGTAGTCCGGGACAGGGGGGCTATGGCTACACCTTC.

This chain connects TRBV3-1 (or the pseudogene TRBV3-2) to TRBJ1-2, with D possibly TRBD1 on 5 matching bases. CDR1 LGHDT and CDR2 YNNKEL come from the germline V gene (reference sequence). Trimming removed 4 bases from V and 6 bases from J, with 12 bases in between. The CDR3 contains 13 residues. CDR3 protein: CASSLSGADGYTF. CDR3 sequence (DNA): TGTGCCAGCAGCCTCAGTGGGGCGGATGGCTACACCTTC.

This clone appeared a single time. At one of its ends the junction is not consistent with the germline gene, which may arise from a read error. This chain connects TRBV2 to TRBJ1-1, with D hard to call. This CDR3 contains 13 residues. Germline V CDR1 and CDR2: SNHLY, FYNNEI. CDR3 in amino acids: CASSERGNSEAFF. CDR3 sequence (DNA): TGTGCCAGCAGTGAACGCGGGAACTCTGAAGCTTTCTTT.

The genes are TRBV25-1 and TRBJ2-3; no definite D call. V lost 3 bases to trimming and J lost 1 base, with 5 bases between them. Germline CDR1 is MGHDK and CDR2 is SYGVNS. The CDR3 loop spans 13 amino acids. This chain's CDR3 is CASSDLGTDTQYF. The CDR3 region has the DNA TGTGCCAGCAGTGATCTTGGCACAGATACGCAGTATTTT.

V usage is TRBV5-4 and J usage is TRBJ2-6; 12 bases align to TRBD2. V shed 3 bases and J 0 bases; nucleotides not matched to a gene: 4. The CDR3 is 18 amino acids. Germline CDR1 reads SGHNT; CDR2 reads YYREEE (reference sequence). CDR3 loop: CASSSGLAGNSGANVLTF. CDR3 DNA sequence: TGTGCCAGCAGCTCCGGACTAGCGGGAAACTCTGGGGCCAACGTCCTGACTTTC.

The chain links TRBV9 to TRBJ2-3; D gene ambiguous. The CDR3 length is 13 residues. Germline-derived CDR1 and CDR2 are SGDLS and YYNGEE. Trimming stripped 0 bases from V and 4 bases from J, with 6 bases between. CDR3 in amino acids: CASSVGPPDTQYF. CDR3 nucleotides: TGTGCCAGCAGCGTAGGGCCCCCAGATACGCAGTATTTT.

This clone was seen a handful of times. The chain employs TRBV2 and TRBJ1-5; D is unclear. CDR1 is SNHLY, CDR2 FYNNEI, per germline. V was shortened by 5 bases and J by 2 bases, with 10 bases between the two germline ends. This CDR3 comprises 14 residues. CDR3 sequence: CASSHDTRNQPQHF. The CDR3, as DNA: TGTGCCAGCAGTCATGACACCCGCAATCAGCCCCAGCATTTT.